Sequencing of this TCR beta chain was carried out in a study of T cells expressing NK-cell markers. Across the whole study: Sorted T-cell subsets CD3+CD56+NKG2C+, CD3+CD56+NKG2C- and CD3+CD56-NKG2C+ were TCR beta-sequenced. General study results and limits: Several donors showed these clonotypes also leading the CD3+CD56-NKG2C+ fraction. A range of roughly 1.0-8% of CD8+ T cells consisted of dominant NKG2C+ clonotypes in a handful of donors. Whether expanded NKG2C+ T cell clones were HCMV-specific remained unclear.

With the 5' RACE reads reprocessed, TCRdb shows one record per CDR3 protein and no DNA. This table lists about 380,000 distinct CDR3 sequences. Looked up from germline, CDR1 is LNHDA and CDR2 is SQIVND (reference sequence). CDR3 length equals 14 residues. Points on this clonotype: The antigen remains undetermined.

The sequencing sample was made of blood T cells: a sorted CD56 or NKG2C T cell subset, CD4+ or CD8+ T cells, or bulk PBMC T cells (not recorded which). V and J are TRBV19 and TRBJ1-5; checking the TCRdb D call of TRBD1 is not possible without DNA. The origin of this receptor is a man between 18 and 69 years old in good health. CDR3: CASSIRDRASPQHF.